This record covers a single TCR beta chain. Authors' data handling: Amplifying reference gene primers gave estimates of nucleated cell counts. Sequencing was performed with immunoSEQ multiplex PCR; in TCRdb, only in-frame clones are kept and a portion is missing. V, J and clone size are those of that table, while D and trimming were read from the DNA. The sample has 110,000 to 150,000 clones, approximately 90% seen once. This sample was taken from a study of blood T cell repertoires in COVID-19. Across the study: The United States, Italy and Spain were the sources of the acute and convalescent COVID-19 samples. PBMCs, B-cell-depleted T cells, or T cells provided the cDNA or gDNA that made up the material.

The CDR3 length is 15 residues. The V gene's germline CDR1 is SNHLY and CDR2 FYNNEI. The germline V and J ends were trimmed by 4 bases and 7 bases, with 19 bases remaining between them. Input material: peripheral blood. This chain joins TRBV2 and TRBJ1-2; tentative D call: TRBD1 (6 bases). The clonotype was recovered from a woman older than 75 with acute or convalescent COVID-19. The CDR3 loop reads CASSVGQGKAVGYTF. The CDR3 DNA is TGTGCCAGCAGTGTGGGGCAGGGGAAAGCGGTTGGCTACACCTTC.